A single sample gave rise to the 20 T cell receptor beta chains below, sequenced in a study of vaccination effects on CD4 cells after COVID-19 (dated by TCRdb to between 2021 and 2024). After roughly 11 days of culture, CD4+ T cells were isolated with the EasySep CD4+ T cell isolation kit. These receptors have no identified antigens. Receptor amplification or capture employed the immunoSEQ multiplex PCR assay. Held by TCRdb, this immuneACCESS table contains in-frame sequences only and omits some clones. Under half of the omission traces to an unresolved V gene where checked; the cause of the rest is unknown. This sample holds some 63,000 clones; under 85% were observed only once. The top ten clonotypes cover roughly 23% of the sample. Sequencing was performed on CD4+ T cells from PBMCs cultured without peptide, taken before COVID-19 vaccination. The receptors derive from a human donor who had a prior SARS-CoV-2 infection.

This clone was seen only a few times. The chain links TRBV18 to TRBJ1-1; tentative D call: TRBD1 (6 bases). The CDR3 is made up of 13 amino acids. The germline CDR1 and CDR2 sequences are KGHSH and LQKENI. V lost 6 bases, J lost 0 bases, and 8 bases lay in between. CDR3 residues: CASSGQMNTEAFF. Here the CDR3 DNA reads TGTGCCAGCTCTGGACAGATGAACACTGAAGCTTTCTTT.

V gene TRBV7-2 combines with J gene TRBJ1-1; weak D call: TRBD1 (5 bases). Germline V CDR1 and CDR2: SGHTA, FQGNSA. The CDR3 has 13 residues. V was clipped by 5 bases and J by 8 bases, with 15 bases between them. CDR3 amino acids: CASSMGPSREAFF. The CDR3 coding sequence is TGTGCCAGCAGCATGGGGCCCTCGAGGGAAGCTTTCTTT. The variable domain in full, with the rest retrieved from reference TRBV7-2 and TRBJ1-1, is GAGVSQSPSNKVTEKGKDVELRCDPISGHTALYWYRQSLGQGLEFLIYFQGNSAPDKSGLPSDRFSAERTGGSVSTLTIQRTQQEDSAVYLCASSMGPSREAFFGQGTRLTVV.

The genes are TRBV9 and TRBJ1-2; no clear D. Per germline, CDR1 SGDLS and CDR2 YYNGEE. This CDR3 contains 15 residues. The germline V and J ends were trimmed by 2 bases and 4 bases, with 15 bases remaining between them. CDR3 region: CASSVRSIGPYGYTF. CDR3 sequence (DNA): TGTGCCAGCAGCGTGCGGAGCATAGGTCCCTATGGCTACACCTTC.

This clone was detected once. This sequence joins TRBV7-8 and TRBJ2-1, with 7 bases identical to TRBD1. J lost 6 bases, V lost 5 bases, and 10 bases had no gene match. This CDR3 spans 15 amino acids. Germline V gene lookup returns CDR1 SGHVS and CDR2 FQNEAQ. The CDR3 bases are TGTGCCAGCAGCCGAGACAGGGTGGGGGCCAATGAGCAGTTCTTC. As protein: CASSRDRVGANEQFF.

The rearrangement links TRBV7-2 to TRBJ1-2; D unclear. Germline CDR1 reads SGHTA; CDR2 reads FQGNSA. Trimming left V 1 base short and J 2 bases short, with 8 bases between. The CDR3 spans 14 residues. The CDR3 is CASSLGVINYGYTF. CDR3 nucleotides: TGTGCCAGCAGCTTAGGGGTGATAAACTATGGCTACACCTTC.

The chain uses TRBV9 and TRBJ2-3; 8 bases align to TRBD2. CDR1 SGDLS and CDR2 YYNGEE come from the germline V gene. The CDR3 length is 15 residues. V shed 1 base and J 5 bases; nucleotides not matched to a gene: 6. CDR3 bases: TGTGCCAGCAGCGTATCGGTGGCGGGGGGAGATACGCAGTATTTT. This sequence encodes CASSVSVAGGDTQYF.

The chain combines TRBV5-1 with TRBJ2-1, with TRBD1 identical over 7 bases. The CDR3 is 15 amino acids. The germline CDR1 and CDR2 sequences are SGHRS and YFSETQ. Trimming removed 4 bases from V and 4 bases from J; junction bases left unmatched: 8. The CDR3 DNA reads as TGCGCCAGCAGCGAAACGGGACAGTCTTACAATGAGCAGTTCTTC. Translated, it gives CASSETGQSYNEQFF.

This chain joins TRBV7-3 and TRBJ2-3; TRBD1 might be the D (5 bases). There are 13 residues in the CDR3. V was shortened by 5 bases and J by 7 bases, with 13 bases between the two germline ends. The germline CDR1 and CDR2 sequences are SGHTA and FQGTGA. The CDR3 coding sequence is TGTGCCAGCAGCCCCCCTGGACACTATACGCAGTATTTT. Translation gives CASSPPGHYTQYF.

This clone was seen a few times. The chain employs TRBV5-1 and TRBJ1-2; D is ambiguous. This CDR3 region has 13 residues. CDR1 and CDR2 from the germline V gene are SGHRS and YFSETQ. Trimming took off 2 bases at V and 2 bases at J, with 7 bases between the two ends. CDR3 nucleotides: TGCGCCAGCAGCTTAGACCCAAACTATGGCTACACCTTC. It encodes CASSLDPNYGYTF.

V and J are TRBV9 and TRBJ2-7; possibly TRBD1 for D (6 bases). V gave up 3 bases and J gave up 6 bases, with 19 bases separating them. The CDR3 totals 15 residues. Germline loops: CDR1 SGDLS, CDR2 YYNGEE. The CDR3 nucleotides read TGTGCCAGCAGCGAGACCACCTCCTCAGGGGTCGAGCAGTACTTC. Translation gives CASSETTSSGVEQYF.

This chain uses TRBV12-3 or TRBV12-4 with TRBJ1-1; weak D call: TRBD1 (5 bases). V lost 6 bases, J lost 4 bases, and 12 bases lay in between. The CDR3 runs to 13 residues. CDR3 in DNA: TGTGCCAGCAGAACACAGGAGGGCACTGAAGCTTTCTTT. Translation: CASRTQEGTEAFF.

V and J are TRBV5-4 and TRBJ2-1; 8 bases are a match to TRBD2. The germline V gene has CDR1 SGHNT and CDR2 YYREEE (reference sequence). The CDR3 sequence is 16 residues long. V shed 4 bases, J shed 3 bases, and the junction held 9 bases outside the gene matches. This CDR3 reads CASSGRGGFDYNEQFF. The CDR3 coding sequence is TGTGCCAGCAGCGGGCGCGGGGGGTTCGACTACAATGAGCAGTTCTTC.

The gene calls are TRBV20-1 and TRBJ2-7; 7 nucleotides line up with TRBD1. Germline trimming cut 6 bases from V and 7 bases from J; bases unmatched to any gene: 6. The CDR3 consists of 11 residues. Looked up from germline, CDR1 is DFQATT and CDR2 is SNEGSKA (reference sequence). CDR3 region: CSAQRGLEQYF. CDR3 sequence (DNA): TGCAGTGCCCAAAGGGGGCTTGAGCAGTACTTC.

This sequence joins TRBV2 and TRBJ2-7, with D possibly matching TRBD1 (6 bases). Germline-derived CDR1 and CDR2 are SNHLY and FYNNEI. The CDR3 sequence is 12 residues long. Trimming took off 6 bases at V and 3 bases at J, with 9 bases between the two ends. The CDR3 region is CASRRQDYEQYF. The CDR3 DNA sequence: TGTGCCAGCAGGAGACAGGACTACGAGCAGTACTTC.

This clone was found a few times. The CDR3 protein is CASSSGTQSSYEQYF. DNA for the CDR3: TGTGCCAGCAGCTCTGGGACGCAGAGCTCCTACGAGCAGTACTTC. This chain connects TRBV5-4 to TRBJ2-7, with D possibly called TRBD1 or TRBD2 (5 bases each). This CDR3 contains 15 residues. Germline V gene data show CDR1 as SGHNT and CDR2 as YYREEE (reference sequence). With 3 bases removed from V and 0 bases from J, the gap between germline ends came to 13 bases.

The chain is built from TRBV27 and TRBJ1-4; possibly TRBD1 for D (5 bases). There are 14 residues in the CDR3. Germline V lookup: CDR1 MNHEY, CDR2 SMNVEV (reference sequence). V shed 2 bases and J shed 15 bases, with 19 bases lying between them. CDR3 DNA: TGTGCCAGCAGTTTACCCCTTCAGACAGAGAGGGTGTTTTTT. Residues: CASSLPLQTERVFF.

With regard to this clone: Other DNA sequences in the sample encode the same CDR3. V usage is TRBV7-2 and J usage is TRBJ2-1; D gene unclear. V shed 0 bases and J shed 1 base, with 7 bases lying between them. The CDR3 runs to 15 residues. Germline loops: CDR1 SGHTA, CDR2 FQGNSA. The CDR3 is CASSLAGSSYNEQFF. The DNA for the CDR3 is TGTGCCAGCAGCTTAGCGGGGTCTTCCTACAATGAGCAGTTCTTC.

V is TRBV5-6 and J is TRBJ2-7; D not resolved. The V end was cut by 0 bases, the J end by 0 bases, with 10 bases between. The CDR3 is 15 amino acids. The germline V gene has CDR1 SGHDT and CDR2 YYEEEE. The CDR3 DNA reads TGTGCCAGCAGCTTGGGCGGCCTAAGCTCCTACGAGCAGTACTTC. Translation gives CASSLGGLSSYEQYF.

The chain recombines TRBV27 with TRBJ2-1; 10 bases fit TRBD2. V dropped 1 base and J dropped 4; count of bases not matched to a gene: 10. The CDR3 covers 18 residues. CDR1 is MNHEY and CDR2 is SMNVEV in the germline V gene (reference sequence). The CDR3 DNA follows: TGTGCCAGCAGTTTATATGCAGCTAGCGGGGGCCAATACAATGAGCAGTTCTTC. Translated: CASSLYAASGGQYNEQFF.

This chain connects TRBV19 to TRBJ2-5, with TRBD1 identical over 8 bases. CDR1 is LNHDA and CDR2 is SQIVND in the germline V gene (reference sequence). This CDR3 contains 14 residues. Trimming removed 10 bases from V and 1 base from J; junction bases left unmatched: 8. CDR3 sequence: CATVDRGRQETQYF. Written as DNA, the CDR3 is TGTGCCACCGTAGACAGGGGTCGCCAAGAGACCCAGTACTTC.